This T cell receptor (beta chain) was found in a study of T-cell memory formation after mild COVID-19. The wider study: For the most part, TCR clusters were specific to one donor.

As to this clonotype: Its matching antigen is unknown.

Study-level points and caveats: That cross-reactive memory joined was suggested by some responding clones appearing in pre-infection memory. Contracting CD4+ clones sat mainly in CM and EM; CD8+ in EMRA. Clones that contracted from day 15 to 85 had balanced CD4/CD8; later expanders were CD4+ biased.

TCRdb fed the 5' RACE reads into MiXCR, producing one record per CDR3 protein. This table holds over 300,000 distinct CDR3 sequences, around 20% found once. The germline V and J ends were trimmed by 5 bases and 0 bases, with 14 bases remaining between them. Germline lookup yields CDR1 SGHAT and CDR2 FQNNGV. This CDR3 has 15 amino acids. Sequenced: PBMCs or a T cell subset sorted from them (not recorded which). The clonotype originates from a man between 18 and 35 years old who had mild COVID-19 (a few samples of this study predate the infection). Cell type and time point are not known. The chain joins TRBV11-2 to TRBJ2-7, with D perhaps assigned TRBD1 or TRBD2 (5 bases each). CDR3 in amino acids: CASSPGARSSYEQYV. The CDR3 DNA reads TGTGCCAGCAGCCCCGGGGCTCGTAGCTCCTACGAGCAGTACGTC.